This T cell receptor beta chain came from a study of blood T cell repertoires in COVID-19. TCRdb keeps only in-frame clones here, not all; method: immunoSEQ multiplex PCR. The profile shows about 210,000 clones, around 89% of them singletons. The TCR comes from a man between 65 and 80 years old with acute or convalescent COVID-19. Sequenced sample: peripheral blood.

The CDR3 coding sequence is TGTGCCAGCAGCTTACGACAGGGGGCGGAAGAGACCCAGTACTTC. Protein: CASSLRQGAEETQYF. V usage is TRBV7-9 and J usage is TRBJ2-5, with 10 bases matching TRBD1. This CDR3 region has 15 residues. V shed 2 bases, J shed 3 bases, and the junction held 3 bases outside the gene matches. The germline V gene encodes CDR1 SEHNR and CDR2 FQNEAQ (reference sequence).